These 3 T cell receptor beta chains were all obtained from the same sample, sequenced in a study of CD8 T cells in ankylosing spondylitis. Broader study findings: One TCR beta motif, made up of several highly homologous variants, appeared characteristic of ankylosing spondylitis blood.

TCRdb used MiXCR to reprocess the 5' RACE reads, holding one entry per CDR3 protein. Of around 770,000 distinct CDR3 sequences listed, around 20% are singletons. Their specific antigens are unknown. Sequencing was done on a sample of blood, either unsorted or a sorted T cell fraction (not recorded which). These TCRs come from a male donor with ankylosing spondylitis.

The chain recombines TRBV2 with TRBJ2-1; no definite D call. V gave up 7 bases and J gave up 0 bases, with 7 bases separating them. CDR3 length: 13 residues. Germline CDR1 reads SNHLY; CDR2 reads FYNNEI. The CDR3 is CASMASSYNEQFF. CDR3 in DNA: TGTGCCAGCATGGCAAGCTCCTACAATGAGCAGTTCTTC.

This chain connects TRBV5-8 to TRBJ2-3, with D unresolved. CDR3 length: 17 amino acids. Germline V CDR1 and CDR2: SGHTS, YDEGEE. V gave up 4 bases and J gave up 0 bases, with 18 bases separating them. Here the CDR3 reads CASSLTSLTRSTDTQYF. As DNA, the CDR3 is TGTGCCAGCAGCCTCACCTCCTTGACAAGGAGCACAGATACGCAGTATTTT.

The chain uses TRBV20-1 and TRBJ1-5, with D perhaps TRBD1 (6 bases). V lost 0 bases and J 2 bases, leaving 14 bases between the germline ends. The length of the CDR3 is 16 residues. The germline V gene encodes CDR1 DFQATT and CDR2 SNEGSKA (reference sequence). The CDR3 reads CSAREPTGIGNQPQHF. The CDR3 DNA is TGCAGTGCTAGAGAACCCACAGGGATCGGCAATCAGCCCCAGCATTTT.